The next 3 T cell receptor beta chains were all read from a single sample in a study of blood T cell repertoires in COVID-19. This table comes from immunoSEQ multiplex PCR, and its TCRdb copy is limited to in-frame clones, with some not included. Seen here are around 100,000 clones, 87% observed once, and the top ten hold around 2%. The sequencing sample was made of peripheral blood. The source is a middle-aged man with active COVID-19.

V gene TRBV24-1 combines with J gene TRBJ2-3, with TRBD1 identical over 9 bases. J was trimmed by 3 bases and V by 4 bases; bases with no gene match: 13. CDR3 size: 18 residues. Germline CDR1 and CDR2: KGHDR and SFDVKD. CDR3 coding DNA: TGTGCCACCAGTGACCGGGGACAGGGAAGCGAAAGTACAGATACGCAGTATTTT. As protein: CATSDRGQGSESTDTQYF.

This clone has a single count. V usage is TRBV7-2 and J usage is TRBJ2-3; 9 bases agree with TRBD2. The CDR3 is 17 residues long. V shed 1 base and J 3 bases; nucleotides not matched to a gene: 8. In germline, CDR1 is SGHTA, CDR2 FQGNSA. CDR3 loop: CASSLDGAGGPTDTQYF. DNA for the CDR3: TGTGCCAGCAGCTTAGACGGAGCGGGGGGCCCTACAGATACGCAGTATTTT.

This chain links TRBV5-6 with TRBJ2-3; TRBD1 matches at 7 bases. J was trimmed by 2 bases and V by 0 bases; bases with no gene match: 3. CDR1 and CDR2 (germline): SGHDT, YYEEEE. This CDR3 is built from 15 residues. The CDR3: CASSLAGQATDTQYF. Here the CDR3 DNA reads TGTGCCAGCAGCTTGGCCGGACAGGCCACAGATACGCAGTATTTT.